A single sample gave rise to the 7 T cell receptor beta chains below, sequenced in a study of blood T cell repertoires in COVID-19. Method: immunoSEQ multiplex PCR; TCRdb's copy keeps in-frame clones and lacks some. The sample has 75,000 to 95,000 clones; about four fifths are singletons. Sequenced input: peripheral blood. The source is a woman of 80 years or more with active or convalescent COVID-19.

This clone occurred many times. The DNA for the CDR3 is TGTGCCAGCAGCTCAACCCAGGGACTCCAACCAGAGCAGTACTTC. Its translation: CASSSTQGLQPEQYF. V gene TRBV7-9 combines with J gene TRBJ2-7; D possibly corresponds to TRBD2 (6 bases). Germline V lookup: CDR1 SEHNR, CDR2 FQNEAQ (reference sequence). CDR3 length: 15 amino acids. Trimming shortened V by 4 bases and J by 7 bases, and 20 bases separated the two germline ends.

The V gene is TRBV5-1, the J gene TRBJ1-1; D might be TRBD1 (6 bases). Germline CDR1 SGHRS, CDR2 YFSETQ. Trimming took off 1 base at V and 3 bases at J, with 10 bases between the two ends. The CDR3 length is 14 residues. The CDR3 reads CASSLTAGDTEAFF. The CDR3 DNA follows: TGCGCCAGCAGCTTGACGGCAGGGGACACTGAAGCTTTCTTT.

The rearrangement links TRBV4-1 to TRBJ1-4; 8 nucleotides match TRBD1. Germline V gene sequence: CDR1 MGHRA, CDR2 YSYEKL. The CDR3 consists of 16 residues. V shed 0 bases, J shed 4 bases, and the junction held 4 bases outside the gene matches. The CDR3 loop reads CASSQDRTGRNEKLFF. The DNA for the CDR3 is TGCGCCAGCAGCCAAGATCGGACAGGGCGTAATGAAAAACTGTTTTTT.

This sequence joins TRBV18 and TRBJ2-5, with 12 bases fitting TRBD1. The V gene's germline CDR1 is KGHSH and CDR2 LQKENI. V was pared by 3 bases and J by 3 bases, with 2 bases of the junction left unmatched. The CDR3 has 15 amino acids. The CDR3 sequence is CASSPGTGGKETQYF. The DNA for the CDR3 is TGTGCCAGCTCACCCGGGACAGGGGGCAAAGAGACCCAGTACTTC.

The chain employs TRBV5-6 and TRBJ2-7; tentative D call: TRBD1 (5 bases). The CDR3 consists of 15 residues. Germline V gene sequence: CDR1 SGHDT, CDR2 YYEEEE. Trimming took 0 bases from V and 1 from J, leaving 11 bases between them. CDR3 sequence (DNA): TGTGCCAGCAGCTTGGGACAGAGGTGGTCCTACGAGCAGTACTTC. Translating gives CASSLGQRWSYEQYF.

The chain joins TRBV27 to TRBJ2-7, with 10 bases fitting TRBD2. V shed 5 bases, J shed 1 base, and the junction held 5 bases outside the gene matches. This CDR3 has 15 residues. The germline gives CDR1 MNHEY, CDR2 SMNVEV (reference sequence). For the CDR3, the DNA is TGTGCCAGCAGTCCTAGGACTAGCGGTTCCTACGAGCAGTACTTC. Translating it yields CASSPRTSGSYEQYF.

The chain recombines TRBV19 with TRBJ2-1; 8 bases align to TRBD1. V shed 3 bases, J shed 3 bases, and the junction held 4 bases outside the gene matches. The CDR3 runs to 15 residues. The germline CDR1 and CDR2 sequences are LNHDA and SQIVND (reference sequence). CDR3 nucleotide sequence: TGTGCCAGTAGTATTCGGACAGGGCACTACAATGAGCAGTTCTTC. This codes for CASSIRTGHYNEQFF.